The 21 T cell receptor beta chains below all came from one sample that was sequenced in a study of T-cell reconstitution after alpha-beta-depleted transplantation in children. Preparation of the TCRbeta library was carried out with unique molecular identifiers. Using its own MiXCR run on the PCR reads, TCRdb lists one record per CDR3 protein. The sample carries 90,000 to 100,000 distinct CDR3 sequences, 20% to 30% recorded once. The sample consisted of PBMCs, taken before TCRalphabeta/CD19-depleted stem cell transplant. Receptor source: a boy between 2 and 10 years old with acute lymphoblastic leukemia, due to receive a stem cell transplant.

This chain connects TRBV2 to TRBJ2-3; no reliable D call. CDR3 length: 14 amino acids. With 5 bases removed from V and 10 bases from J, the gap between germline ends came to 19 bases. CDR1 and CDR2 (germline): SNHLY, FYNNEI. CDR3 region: CASSNGYGLSAQYF. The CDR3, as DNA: TGTGCCAGCAGTAACGGATACGGCCTTTCGGCGCAGTATTTT.

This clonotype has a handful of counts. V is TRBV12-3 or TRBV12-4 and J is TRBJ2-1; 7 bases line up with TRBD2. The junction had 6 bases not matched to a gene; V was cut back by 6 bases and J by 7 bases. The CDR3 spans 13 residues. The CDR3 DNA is TGTGCCAGCAGCAGGGCTAGCGGAAATGAGCAGTTCTTC. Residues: CASSRASGNEQFF.

The CDR3 loop is CASSWGKETQYF. The CDR3 DNA reads as TGTGCCAGCAGCTGGGGGAAAGAGACCCAGTACTTC. The chain joins TRBV7-9 to TRBJ2-5; possibly TRBD1 or TRBD2 for D (5 bases each). Trimming cost V 4 bases and J 3 bases, with 6 bases left between them. There are 12 residues in the CDR3. Per germline, CDR1 SEHNR and CDR2 FQNEAQ (reference sequence).

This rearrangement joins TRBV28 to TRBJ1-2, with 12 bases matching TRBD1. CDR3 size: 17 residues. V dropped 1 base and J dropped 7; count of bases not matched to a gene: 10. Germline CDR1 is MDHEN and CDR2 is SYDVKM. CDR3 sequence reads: CASSLYRGTGGALGYTF. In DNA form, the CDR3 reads TGTGCCAGCAGTTTATATAGAGGGACAGGGGGCGCTCTTGGCTACACCTTC.

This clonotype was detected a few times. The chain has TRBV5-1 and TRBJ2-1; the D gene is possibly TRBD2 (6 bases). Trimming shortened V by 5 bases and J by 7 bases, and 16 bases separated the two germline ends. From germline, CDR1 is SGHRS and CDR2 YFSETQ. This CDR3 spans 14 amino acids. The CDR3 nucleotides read TGCGCCAGCAGGGATAGCGGAGGGGTTAATGAGCAGTTCTTC. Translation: CASRDSGGVNEQFF.

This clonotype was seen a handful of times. DNA of the CDR3: TGTGCCAGCAATGGGGGGCAGGGAAATCAGCCCCAGCATTTT. This encodes CASNGGQGNQPQHF. This sequence joins TRBV28 and TRBJ1-5, with D possibly being TRBD1 (6 bases). The CDR3 covers 14 residues. Germline V lookup: CDR1 MDHEN, CDR2 SYDVKM. The V end was cut by 7 bases, the J end by 4 bases, with 14 bases between.

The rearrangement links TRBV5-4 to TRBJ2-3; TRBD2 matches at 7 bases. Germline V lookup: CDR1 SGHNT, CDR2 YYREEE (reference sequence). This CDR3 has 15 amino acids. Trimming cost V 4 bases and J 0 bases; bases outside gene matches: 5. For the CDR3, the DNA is TGTGCCAGCAGCCTCTATAGCGGGAGCACAGATACGCAGTATTTT. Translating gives CASSLYSGSTDTQYF.

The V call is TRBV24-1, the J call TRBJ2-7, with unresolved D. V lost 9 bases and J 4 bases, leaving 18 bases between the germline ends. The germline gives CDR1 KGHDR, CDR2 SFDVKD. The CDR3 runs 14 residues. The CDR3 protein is CATSPGSFTYEQYF. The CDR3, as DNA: TGTGCCACCTCTCCCGGGTCCTTCACGTACGAGCAGTACTTC.

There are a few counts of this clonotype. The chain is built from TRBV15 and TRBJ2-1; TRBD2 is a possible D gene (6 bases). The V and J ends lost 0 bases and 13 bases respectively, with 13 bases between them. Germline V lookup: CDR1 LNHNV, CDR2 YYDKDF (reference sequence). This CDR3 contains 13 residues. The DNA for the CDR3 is TGTGCCACCAGCAGAGATCGGAGGGGAGTTCAGTTCTTC. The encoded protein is CATSRDRRGVQFF.

The CDR3 DNA is TGTGCCAGCAGCTTAGCCCAACTAGCGGGAGCCTACAATGAGCAGTTCTTC. Protein: CASSLAQLAGAYNEQFF. The chain carries TRBV7-9 and TRBJ2-1, with 11 bases aligning to TRBD2. The CDR3 sequence is 17 residues long. CDR1 is SEHNR and CDR2 is FQNEAQ in the germline V gene (reference sequence). Germline trimming cut 0 bases from V and 2 bases from J; bases unmatched to any gene: 3. Filled out from reference TRBV7-9 and TRBJ2-1, the complete variable domain reads DTGVSQNPRHKITKRGQNVTFRCDPISEHNRLYWYRQTLGQGPEFLTYFQNEAQLEKSRLLSDRFSAERPKGSFSTLEIQRTEQGDSAMYLCASSLAQLAGAYNEQFFGPGTRLTVL.

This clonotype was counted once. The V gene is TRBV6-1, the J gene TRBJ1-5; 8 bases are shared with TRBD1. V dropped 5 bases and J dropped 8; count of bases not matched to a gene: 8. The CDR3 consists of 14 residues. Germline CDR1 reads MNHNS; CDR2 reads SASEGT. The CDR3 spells CASSTMTGVEPQHF. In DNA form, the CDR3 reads TGTGCCAGCAGTACCATGACAGGGGTGGAGCCCCAGCATTTT.

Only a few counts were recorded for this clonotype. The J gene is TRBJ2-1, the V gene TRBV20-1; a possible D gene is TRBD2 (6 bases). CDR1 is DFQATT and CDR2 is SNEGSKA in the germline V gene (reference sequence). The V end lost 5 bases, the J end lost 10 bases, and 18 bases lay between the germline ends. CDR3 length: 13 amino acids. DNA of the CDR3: TGCAGTGCTCCGAAACCGGGACTCCAGGAGCAGTTCTTC. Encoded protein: CSAPKPGLQEQFF.

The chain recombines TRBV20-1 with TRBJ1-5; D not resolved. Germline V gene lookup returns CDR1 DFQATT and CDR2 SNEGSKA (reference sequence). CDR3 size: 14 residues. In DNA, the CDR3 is TGCAGCGCCACCCAGGACTCATCGAATCAGCCCCAGCATTTT. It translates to CSATQDSSNQPQHF.

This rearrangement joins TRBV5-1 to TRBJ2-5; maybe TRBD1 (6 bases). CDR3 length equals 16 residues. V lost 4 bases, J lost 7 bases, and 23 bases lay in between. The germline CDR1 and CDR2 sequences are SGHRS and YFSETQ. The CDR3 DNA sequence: TGCGCCAGCAGCAGCCGGGCCTCAGGGGCGGTGGGGACCCAGTACTTC. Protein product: CASSSRASGAVGTQYF. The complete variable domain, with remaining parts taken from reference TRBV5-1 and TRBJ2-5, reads KAGVTQTPRYLIKTRGQQVTLSCSPISGHRSVSWYQQTPGQGLQFLFEYFSETQRNKGNFPGRFSGRQFSNSRSEMNVSTLELGDSALYLCASSSRASGAVGTQYFGPGTRLLVL.

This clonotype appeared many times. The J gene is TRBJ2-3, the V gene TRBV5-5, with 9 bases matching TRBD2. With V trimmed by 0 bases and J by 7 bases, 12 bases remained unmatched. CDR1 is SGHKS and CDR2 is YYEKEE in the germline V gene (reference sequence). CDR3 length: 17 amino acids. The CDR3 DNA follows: TGTGCCAGCAGCTTGGGGACCGGGACTAGCCATCGAAATACGCAGTATTTT. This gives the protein CASSLGTGTSHRNTQYF.

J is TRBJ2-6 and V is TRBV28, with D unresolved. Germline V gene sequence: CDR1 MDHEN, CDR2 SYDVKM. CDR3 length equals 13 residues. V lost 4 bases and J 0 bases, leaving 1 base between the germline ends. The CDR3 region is CASSSSGANVLTF. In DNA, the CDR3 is TGTGCCAGCAGTTCCTCTGGGGCCAACGTCCTGACTTTC.

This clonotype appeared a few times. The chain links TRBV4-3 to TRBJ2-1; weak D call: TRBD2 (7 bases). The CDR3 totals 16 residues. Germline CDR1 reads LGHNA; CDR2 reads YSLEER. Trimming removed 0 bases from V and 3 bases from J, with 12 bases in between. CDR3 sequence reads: CASSQDLGGGYNEQFF. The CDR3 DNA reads TGCGCCAGCAGCCAAGATCTGGGAGGGGGCTACAATGAGCAGTTCTTC.

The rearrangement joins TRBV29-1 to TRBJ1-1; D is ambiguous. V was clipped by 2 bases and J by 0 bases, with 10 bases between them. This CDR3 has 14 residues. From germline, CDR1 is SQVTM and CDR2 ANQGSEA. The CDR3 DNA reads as TGCAGCGTTGAAAGTACAGAGATGAACACTGAAGCTTTCTTT. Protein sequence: CSVESTEMNTEAFF.

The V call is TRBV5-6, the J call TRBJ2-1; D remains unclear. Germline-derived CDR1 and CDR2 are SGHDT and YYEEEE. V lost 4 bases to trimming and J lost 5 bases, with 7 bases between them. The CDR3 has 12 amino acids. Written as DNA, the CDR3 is TGTGCCAGCAGCGGGCCCGACAATGAGCAGTTCTTC. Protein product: CASSGPDNEQFF.

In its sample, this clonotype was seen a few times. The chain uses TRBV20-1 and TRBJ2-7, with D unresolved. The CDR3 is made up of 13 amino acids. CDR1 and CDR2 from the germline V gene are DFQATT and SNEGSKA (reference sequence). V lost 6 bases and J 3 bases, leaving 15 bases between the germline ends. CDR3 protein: CSAPMTSSYEQYF. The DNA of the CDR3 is TGCAGTGCCCCAATGACGAGCAGCTACGAGCAGTACTTC.

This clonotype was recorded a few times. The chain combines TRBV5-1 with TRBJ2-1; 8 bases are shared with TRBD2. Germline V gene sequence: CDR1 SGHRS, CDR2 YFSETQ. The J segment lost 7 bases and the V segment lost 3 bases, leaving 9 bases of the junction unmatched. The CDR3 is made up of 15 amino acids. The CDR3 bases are TGCGCCAGCAGCTGGGACCTAGCGGGTGTGAATGAGCAGTTCTTC. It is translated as CASSWDLAGVNEQFF. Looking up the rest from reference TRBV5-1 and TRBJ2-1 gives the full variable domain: KAGVTQTPRYLIKTRGQQVTLSCSPISGHRSVSWYQQTPGQGLQFLFEYFSETQRNKGNFPGRFSGRQFSNSRSEMNVSTLELGDSALYLCASSWDLAGVNEQFFGPGTRLTVL.